Listed here is a single T cell receptor (beta chain). This sample stems from a study of T cell responses to AZD1222 COVID-19 vaccine. Sequenced by immunoSEQ multiplex PCR; TCRdb stores in-frame clones only, minus some. The sample includes fewer than 150,000 clones, approximately 89% of them seen just once. The sample consisted of peripheral blood, taken 28 days after the second AZD1222 dose. The TCR comes from an adult who received the AZD1222 COVID-19 vaccine.

For the CDR3, the DNA is TGTGCCAGCAGCGTAGGAGGGGTAACCTATAATTCACCCCTCCACTTT. Its translation is CASSVGGVTYNSPLHF. The genes are TRBV9 and TRBJ1-6; D may be TRBD1 (5 bases). The CDR3 consists of 16 residues. V lost 0 bases and J lost 2, with 9 bases in between. The germline CDR1 and CDR2 sequences are SGDLS and YYNGEE.